These 26 T cell receptor beta chains came from one sample sequenced in a study of breast tumors, draining lymph nodes, adjacent tissues. Axillary draining lymph nodes of breast cancer patients supplied the node samples. TCRdb ran MiXCR on the multiplex PCR reads and lists one entry per CDR3 protein. The profile shows around 230,000 distinct CDR3 sequences, under 35% of them singletons. The sequenced sample consisted of axillary lymph node tissue. The receptors derive from a female donor with breast cancer. Some clones in this sample may be carry-over from other donors' samples.

The rearrangement uses TRBV19 and TRBJ1-6; D possibly corresponds to TRBD1 (5 bases). The germline V and J ends were trimmed by 5 bases and 13 bases, with 15 bases remaining between them. The germline V gene encodes CDR1 LNHDA and CDR2 SQIVND (reference sequence). This CDR3 is 13 amino acids long. CDR3 sequence (DNA): TGTGCCAGTAGTCTGTCAGGGACGCAGCCCCTCCACTTT. Amino acid sequence: CASSLSGTQPLHF.

The V call is TRBV18, the J call TRBJ2-2, with 7 bases that match TRBD1. J was trimmed by 3 bases and V by 1 base; bases with no gene match: 2. The CDR3 has 15 residues. Germline V gene lookup returns CDR1 KGHSH and CDR2 LQKENI. CDR3 protein: CASSPLTGYTGELFF. Here the CDR3 DNA reads TGTGCCAGCTCACCACTGACAGGGTACACCGGGGAGCTGTTTTTT.

The rearrangement joins TRBV10-1 to TRBJ2-2, with D uncertain. Germline V gene data show CDR1 as WNHNN and CDR2 as SYGVQD (reference sequence). V was pared by 0 bases and J by 6 bases, with 5 bases between. The length of the CDR3 is 13 residues. This chain's CDR3 is CASSESIPGELFF. The CDR3 nucleotides are TGCGCCAGCAGTGAGTCGATACCCGGGGAGCTGTTTTTT.

This clonotype came up many times. V gene TRBV6-5 combines with J gene TRBJ2-1; 9 nucleotides agree with TRBD1. Looked up from germline, CDR1 is MNHEY and CDR2 is SVGAGI. Trimming removed 8 bases from V and 5 bases from J; junction bases left unmatched: 10. The CDR3 spans 15 residues. CDR3 residues: CASRGRGQGNNEQFF. The CDR3 DNA follows: TGTGCCAGCCGAGGACGGGGACAGGGAAACAATGAGCAGTTCTTC.

Ten or more counts support this clonotype. The CDR3 bases are TGCAGTGCTAGAGATTTGGTAGCCAGCACAGATACGCAGTATTTT. It codes for CSARDLVASTDTQYF. The J gene is TRBJ2-3, the V gene TRBV20-1; no reliable D call. The CDR3 runs 15 residues. In germline, CDR1 is DFQATT, CDR2 SNEGSKA (reference sequence). Trimming left V 0 bases short and J 0 bases short, with 10 bases between.

The rearrangement uses TRBV10-3 and TRBJ2-1, with TRBD1 as a possible D gene (6 bases). CDR1 is ENHRY, CDR2 SYGVKD, per germline. This CDR3 comprises 12 residues. V dropped 10 bases and J dropped 10 bases, with 17 bases sitting between them. The CDR3 is CASRHTGTEQFF. The DNA for the CDR3 is TGTGCCAGCAGACACACCGGGACAGAGCAGTTCTTC.

This clonotype was counted many times. J is TRBJ2-5 and V is TRBV7-8, with TRBD1 matching over 9 bases. After removal of 5 bases from V and 7 bases from J, the junction contained 14 bases not matched to a gene. The CDR3 consists of 16 residues. Germline V CDR1 and CDR2: SGHVS, FQNEAQ. The CDR3, as DNA: TGTGCCAGCAGCCGATCACGGACAGGGGAAATCAGGACCCAGTACTTC. As protein: CASSRSRTGEIRTQYF.

The V call is TRBV20-1, the J call TRBJ1-2; 8 bases are shared with TRBD1. Germline V gene sequence: CDR1 DFQATT, CDR2 SNEGSKA (reference sequence). J lost 9 bases, V lost 6 bases, and 12 bases had no gene match. The CDR3 consists of 13 residues. The CDR3: CSATGGYLWRYTF. The CDR3, as DNA: TGCAGTGCCACAGGGGGATATCTTTGGCGCTACACCTTC.

The chain carries TRBV7-2 and TRBJ1-2; TRBD1 might be the D (5 bases). With 2 bases removed from V and 6 bases from J, the gap between germline ends came to 10 bases. CDR1 is SGHTA, CDR2 FQGNSA, per germline. This CDR3 spans 13 amino acids. The CDR3 DNA follows: TGTGCCAGCAGCTTATACAGGTTTGATGGCTACACCTTC. Protein sequence: CASSLYRFDGYTF.

Ten or more counts support this clonotype. The chain recombines TRBV4-1 with TRBJ2-3; 15 bases are shared with TRBD2. CDR1 is MGHRA and CDR2 is YSYEKL in the germline V gene. With 5 bases clipped from V and 0 bases from J, the junction kept 6 bases outside the gene matches. The CDR3 has 18 amino acids. The CDR3: CASSVLGLAGGSTDTQYF. The CDR3 nucleotides read TGCGCCAGCAGCGTCCTCGGACTAGCGGGGGGGAGCACAGATACGCAGTATTTT.

This clonotype was recorded at least ten times. J is TRBJ2-3 and V is TRBV6-4; 9 nucleotides agree with TRBD2. V gave up 6 bases and J gave up 6 bases; unmatched junction bases: 4. There are 13 residues in the CDR3. Per the germline V gene, CDR1 is MRHNA and CDR2 is SNTAGT. CDR3 sequence reads: CASSRTSEDTQYF. CDR3 DNA sequence: TGTGCCAGCAGCCGGACTAGCGAGGATACGCAGTATTTT.

To note about this clonotype: It may be a read error: a sequence one base away is much more abundant. This chain joins TRBV5-5 and TRBJ2-3; no clear D gene. This CDR3 is 13 amino acids long. Trimming shortened V by 4 bases and J by 4 bases, and 10 bases separated the two germline ends. Germline assignment: CDR1 SGHKS and CDR2 YYEKEE (reference sequence). Here the CDR3 reads CASSVTDPDTQYF. Written as DNA, the CDR3 is TGTGCCAGCAGCGTGACCGACCCAGATACGCAGTATTTT.

This clonotype was seen many times. This rearrangement joins TRBV20-1 to TRBJ1-5; D is uncertain. Germline CDR1 and CDR2: DFQATT and SNEGSKA (reference sequence). The CDR3 has 12 residues. Trimming stripped 5 bases from V and 1 base from J, with 6 bases between. This CDR3 is CSAGKSNQPQHF. Here the CDR3 DNA reads TGCAGTGCTGGTAAAAGCAATCAGCCCCAGCATTTT.

The chain employs TRBV5-5 and TRBJ2-7; D is tentatively TRBD1 or TRBD2 (5 bases each). The CDR3 has 14 residues. The V end lost 4 bases, the J end lost 3 bases, and 14 bases lay between the germline ends. Germline V gene sequence: CDR1 SGHKS, CDR2 YYEKEE (reference sequence). CDR3 in amino acids: CASSPGRSLYEQYF. In DNA form, the CDR3 reads TGTGCCAGCAGCCCGGGGCGATCACTCTACGAGCAGTACTTC.

The table lists this clonotype with many counts. The chain is built from TRBV19 and TRBJ1-5; D is possibly TRBD1 (6 bases). The CDR3 has 17 amino acids. Germline CDR1 is LNHDA and CDR2 is SQIVND (reference sequence). Between the trimmed V and J ends, which lost 5 bases and 6 bases, there was a span of 23 bases. The CDR3 loop is CASSGMTGSKYSQPQHF. The CDR3 bases are TGTGCCAGTAGTGGAATGACAGGCTCGAAGTATAGTCAGCCCCAGCATTTT.

The CDR3 sequence is CASSLAGKGQGFDIQYF. In nucleotides, the CDR3 is TGCGCCAGCAGCTTGGCGGGGAAAGGACAGGGTTTTGACATTCAGTACTTC. V and J are TRBV5-1 and TRBJ2-4; 8 nucleotides match TRBD1. The CDR3 is 17 amino acids. Trimming took 0 bases from V and 8 from J; bases not matched to a gene: 13. Per the germline V gene, CDR1 is SGHRS and CDR2 is YFSETQ.

The chain combines TRBV7-9 with TRBJ1-6, with 11 bases identical to TRBD1. This CDR3 has 20 amino acids. Looked up from germline, CDR1 is SEHNR and CDR2 is FQNEAQ (reference sequence). Trimming cost V 4 bases and J 0 bases; bases outside gene matches: 11. The CDR3 protein is CASSSPSGQGASSYNSPLHF. CDR3 bases: TGTGCCAGCAGCTCGCCCTCTGGACAGGGGGCGAGCTCCTATAATTCACCCCTCCACTTT.

This chain links TRBV6-6 with TRBJ2-1; D gene uncertain. Germline CDR1 and CDR2: MNHNY and SVGAGI (reference sequence). The CDR3 runs to 14 residues. V was pared by 5 bases and J by 4 bases, with 12 bases between. For the CDR3, the DNA is TGTGCCAGCAGTCGGGTGACGCGTTACAATGAGCAGTTCTTC. It translates to CASSRVTRYNEQFF.

The V and J genes are TRBV20-1 and TRBJ2-1; D is ambiguous. Germline-derived CDR1 and CDR2 are DFQATT and SNEGSKA (reference sequence). The ends were cut back, 5 bases at V and 4 bases at J, with 18 bases in the middle. This CDR3 has 15 amino acids. CDR3 DNA: TGCAGTGCTCTTAGTAGGGTAGGAACGTACAATGAGCAGTTCTTC. This codes for CSALSRVGTYNEQFF.

Concerning this clonotype: Just one base apart from a much larger clone, this may be a read error. The V call is TRBV6-6, the J call TRBJ1-5; D is unclear. Germline V CDR1 and CDR2: MNHNY, SVGAGI (reference sequence). This CDR3 comprises 15 residues. V was trimmed by 2 bases and J by 0 bases, leaving 8 bases between them. CDR3 protein: CASSYRGNSNQPQHF. The CDR3, as DNA: TGTGCCAGCAGTTACAGAGGAAATAGCAATCAGCCCCAGCATTTT.

This clonotype was observed many times. This chain uses TRBV5-1 with TRBJ1-4; no clear D. This CDR3 is built from 13 residues. V lost 2 bases to trimming and J lost 3 bases, with 5 bases between them. Germline V gene lookup returns CDR1 SGHRS and CDR2 YFSETQ. In DNA form, the CDR3 reads TGCGCCAGCAGCTTCGTCCCTAATGAAAAACTGTTTTTT. This gives the protein CASSFVPNEKLFF.

In its sample, this clonotype was seen many times. This rearrangement joins TRBV30 to TRBJ2-5; weak D call: TRBD1 (6 bases). Deletions cut 7 bases from V and 5 bases from J, with 17 bases between. Germline V CDR1 and CDR2: GTSNPN, SVGIG (reference sequence). This CDR3 contains 13 residues. This chain's CDR3 is CAYAGQSRETQYF. The CDR3, as DNA: TGTGCCTATGCCGGACAGTCAAGGGAGACCCAGTACTTC.

This clonotype showed up many times. The V gene is TRBV24-1, the J gene TRBJ2-3; 7 nucleotides agree with TRBD2. From germline, CDR1 is KGHDR and CDR2 SFDVKD. The V and J ends lost 1 base and 3 bases, in that order; junction bases with no gene match: 9. CDR3 length: 17 residues. For the CDR3, the DNA is TGTGCCACCAGTGATTTTGGAGGGAGGGGAGGGACAGATACGCAGTATTTT. This translates into CATSDFGGRGGTDTQYF.

V usage is TRBV7-9 and J usage is TRBJ2-5; 12 bases line up with TRBD2. The V and J ends lost 6 bases and 2 bases, in that order; junction bases with no gene match: 22. Germline CDR1 reads SEHNR; CDR2 reads FQNEAQ (reference sequence). The CDR3 consists of 21 residues. In nucleotides, the CDR3 is TGTGCCAGCAGATCGAAGCGGGAGACTAGCGGGAGTTTTGGGGAACAAGAGACCCAGTACTTC. This sequence encodes CASRSKRETSGSFGEQETQYF.

The count of this clonotype is one. The chain joins TRBV20-1 to TRBJ2-5; TRBD1 or TRBD2 may be the D gene (6 bases each). Germline loops: CDR1 DFQATT, CDR2 SNEGSKA (reference sequence). V was trimmed by 3 bases and J by 4 bases, leaving 12 bases between them. The CDR3 is made up of 13 amino acids. CDR3 loop: CSASGGGGETQYF. DNA of the CDR3: TGCAGTGCTAGTGGAGGGGGAGGAGAGACCCAGTACTTC.

This clonotype has just one count. Given the absence of the conserved phenylalanine or tryptophan at the CDR3 end, a read error is likely. CDR3 nucleotides: TGTGCCAACAGCGTCCAGGGGGCTGGCATTCAGTACTCC. This codes for CANSVQGAGIQYS. The chain has TRBV9 and TRBJ2-4; 8 bases are a match to TRBD1. Germline CDR1 reads SGDLS; CDR2 reads YYNGEE. This CDR3 has 13 amino acids.